Presented here are 30 T cell receptor beta chains from one specimen sequenced in a study of T-cell reconstitution after alpha-beta-depleted transplantation in children. Researchers prepared the TCRbeta library using unique molecular identifiers, the study reports. One entry per CDR3 protein, called by TCRdb with MiXCR from the PCR reads. In the table there are approximately 240,000 distinct CDR3 sequences, around 8.9% of which are singletons. The sample was PBMCs from the stem cell graft donor, taken from the stem cell graft. Receptors were obtained from a human donor who donated a stem cell graft to a child with SCID.

This clonotype occurred a few times. The chain uses TRBV5-1 and TRBJ2-1; the D gene is possibly TRBD1 (6 bases). There are 14 residues in the CDR3. Germline lookup yields CDR1 SGHRS and CDR2 YFSETQ. V was trimmed by 6 bases and J by 14 bases, leaving 24 bases between them. CDR3 region: CASTDDPGTQREFF. In DNA form, the CDR3 reads TGCGCCAGCACGGATGATCCGGGGACACAGAGGGAGTTCTTC.

On this clonotype itself: The junction and the germline gene differ at one end; a read error may be behind it. The chain joins TRBV6-5 to TRBJ2-5; no definite D call. The CDR3 is made up of 12 amino acids. Germline loops: CDR1 MNHEY, CDR2 SVGAGI. Here the CDR3 reads CASRGYAETQYF. In DNA, the CDR3 is TGTGCCAGCAGGGGGTATGCGGAGACTCAGTACTTC.

This clonotype was counted many times. The gene calls are TRBV7-3 and TRBJ2-3, with 8 bases lining up with TRBD2. This CDR3 region has 16 residues. V was clipped by 0 bases and J by 5 bases; unmatched bases: 7. Germline V gene data show CDR1 as SGHTA and CDR2 as FQGTGA. This CDR3 is CASSLTGGGLGDTQYF. DNA of the CDR3: TGTGCCAGCAGCTTAACCGGGGGGGGGCTCGGAGATACGCAGTATTTT.

This clonotype occurred many times. The CDR3 nucleotides are TGCGCCAGCAGCGACGGAGGAGGGACCTCTGGAGGCTACACCTTC. Protein sequence: CASSDGGGTSGGYTF. The rearrangement joins TRBV5-1 to TRBJ1-2, with TRBD1 as a possible D gene (5 bases). V lost 4 bases, J lost 8 bases, and 21 bases lay in between. Germline V CDR1 and CDR2: SGHRS, YFSETQ. The CDR3 length is 15 residues.

This clonotype was recorded many times. This chain connects TRBV5-1 to TRBJ1-3, with D hard to call. Germline V lookup: CDR1 SGHRS, CDR2 YFSETQ. This CDR3 has 13 amino acids. The germline V and J ends were trimmed by 2 bases and 0 bases, with 3 bases remaining between them. CDR3 sequence: CASSFSSGNTIYF. DNA for the CDR3: TGCGCCAGCAGCTTCAGCTCTGGAAACACCATATATTTT. The variable domain in full, with the rest retrieved from reference TRBV5-1 and TRBJ1-3, is KAGVTQTPRYLIKTRGQQVTLSCSPISGHRSVSWYQQTPGQGLQFLFEYFSETQRNKGNFPGRFSGRQFSNSRSEMNVSTLELGDSALYLCASSFSSGNTIYFGEGSWLTVV.

This clonotype was counted many times. CDR3 sequence: CASSQPGTGAFLTF. Here the CDR3 DNA reads TGTGCCAGCAGCCAACCCGGGACAGGGGCCTTCCTGACTTTC. This rearrangement joins TRBV3-1 to TRBJ2-6, with 10 bases aligning to TRBD1. The CDR3 contains 14 residues. From germline, CDR1 is LGHDT and CDR2 YNNKEL (reference sequence). Germline trimming cut 2 bases from V and 14 bases from J; bases unmatched to any gene: 6.

The table lists this clonotype with many counts. The chain links TRBV3-1 to TRBJ2-2, with 9 bases that match TRBD2. The CDR3 spans 16 residues. CDR1 and CDR2 (germline): LGHDT, YNNKEL (reference sequence). Losses at the gene ends were 6 bases for V and 0 bases for J; bases not matched to a gene: 5. CDR3 in amino acids: CASSPPSGANTGELFF. CDR3 nucleotide sequence: TGTGCCAGCAGTCCGCCTAGCGGGGCGAACACCGGGGAGCTGTTTTTT.

This clonotype was recorded many times. V gene TRBV5-1 combines with J gene TRBJ2-2; D might be TRBD2 (6 bases). The CDR3 runs 12 residues. The germline V gene encodes CDR1 SGHRS and CDR2 YFSETQ. V dropped 4 bases and J dropped 5 bases, with 6 bases sitting between them. The CDR3 DNA reads TGCGCCAGCAGCGGAGGGACCGGGGAGCTGTTTTTT. Its translation: CASSGGTGELFF.

This clonotype was seen repeatedly, ten times or more. The chain couples TRBV7-6 to TRBJ1-6, with a weak D call TRBD1 (6 bases). The germline V and J ends were trimmed by 4 bases and 0 bases, with 10 bases remaining between them. The CDR3 contains 16 residues. The germline V gene has CDR1 SGHVS and CDR2 FNYEAQ. CDR3 protein: CASSSTGNSYNSPLHF. CDR3 in DNA: TGTGCCAGCAGCTCAACAGGGAACTCCTATAATTCACCCCTCCACTTT. Based on the CDR3 plus reference TRBV7-6 and TRBJ1-6, the full variable domain is GAGVSQSPRYKVTKRGQDVALRCDPISGHVSLYWYRQALGQGPEFLTYFNYEAQQDKSGLPNDRFSAERPEGSISTLTIQRTEQRDSAMYRCASSSTGNSYNSPLHFGNGTRLTVT.

Many counts were recorded for this clonotype. V usage is TRBV20-1 and J usage is TRBJ2-2; tentatively, D is TRBD2 (5 bases). The CDR3 has 13 residues. The germline gives CDR1 DFQATT, CDR2 SNEGSKA (reference sequence). This CDR3 reads CSPLGVNTGELFF. The DNA of the CDR3 is TGCAGCCCGCTGGGAGTAAACACCGGGGAGCTGTTTTTT.

The table lists this clonotype with many counts. The chain joins TRBV12-3 or TRBV12-4 to TRBJ1-2; D remains unclear. This CDR3 contains 15 residues. The germline V and J ends were trimmed by 3 bases and 0 bases, with 11 bases remaining between them. This chain's CDR3 is CASSFGGLANYGYTF. The CDR3 nucleotides are TGTGCCAGCAGTTTTGGAGGCCTAGCTAACTATGGCTACACCTTC.

This clonotype was counted ten times or more. V usage is TRBV5-5 and J usage is TRBJ1-4; unclear D gene. The CDR3 consists of 15 residues. The V gene lost 1 base and the J gene lost 4 bases, with 11 bases spanning the gap. Germline assignment: CDR1 SGHKS and CDR2 YYEKEE (reference sequence). The CDR3 DNA reads as TGTGCCAGCAGCTTGAATGGACGGCTTAATGAAAAACTGTTTTTT. Translation gives CASSLNGRLNEKLFF.

This clonotype came up a few times. At one of its ends the junction is not consistent with the germline gene, which may arise from a read error. V gene TRBV20-1 combines with J gene TRBJ2-1; 13 positions agree with TRBD2. Germline V gene lookup returns CDR1 DFQATT and CDR2 SNEGSKA (reference sequence). The CDR3 runs to 16 residues. CDR3 protein: CCARTGLAGTYNEQFF. Written as DNA, the CDR3 is TGCTGTGCTAGGACGGGACTAGCGGGGACCTACAATGAGCAGTTCTTC.

This clonotype was found many times. The genes are TRBV20-1 and TRBJ1-5; tentatively, D is TRBD1 (5 bases). The V and J ends lost 3 bases and 6 bases respectively, with 12 bases between them. From germline, CDR1 is DFQATT and CDR2 SNEGSKA (reference sequence). The CDR3 is made up of 13 amino acids. The CDR3 bases are TGCAGTGCTAGGGGGGGGAACTCTCAGCCCCAGCATTTT. Its protein product is CSARGGNSQPQHF.

In its sample, this clonotype was seen many times. CDR3 in amino acids: CASSISPTRGYTF. The CDR3 nucleotides are TGTGCCAGCAGTATCTCCCCCACGCGTGGCTACACCTTC. The J gene is TRBJ1-2, the V gene TRBV6-5, with D hard to call. This CDR3 region has 13 residues. Germline lookup yields CDR1 MNHEY and CDR2 SVGAGI. V lost 5 bases and J lost 7, with 14 bases in between.

The chain joins TRBV5-1 to TRBJ1-5; tentatively, D is TRBD1 (6 bases). Judging by the DNA end, TRBJ2-3 fits better; the J call may be wrong. The germline V gene has CDR1 SGHRS and CDR2 YFSETQ. The CDR3 length is 14 residues. The CDR3 DNA reads as TGCGCCAGCAGCTCGACAGGAGGCAATCAGCCCCAGTATTTT. Protein sequence: CASSSTGGNQPQYF.

Comment on this clonotype: An end of the junction differs from the germline gene, which may be a read error. The chain couples TRBV28 to TRBJ2-7; D not resolved. This CDR3 comprises 10 residues. Germline V gene data show CDR1 as MDHEN and CDR2 as SYDVKM. In DNA form, the CDR3 reads TGTGCCAGCAGTTTATACGAGCAGTGCTTC. It codes for CASSLYEQCF. The full variable domain, with the rest looked up from reference TRBV28 and TRBJ2-7, is DVKVTQSSRYLVKRTGEKVFLECVQDMDHENMFWYRQDPGLGLRLIYFSYDVKMKEKGDIPEGYSVSREKKERFSLILESASTNQTSMYLCASSLYEQCFGPGTRLTVT.

This clonotype was seen many times. The CDR3 DNA is TGTGCCAGCAGCCGACAGGGGGCGGTCGGGGAGCTGTTTTTT. This gives the protein CASSRQGAVGELFF. The genes are TRBV12-3 or TRBV12-4 and TRBJ2-2, with 10 bases aligning to TRBD1. Losses at the gene ends were 6 bases for V and 7 bases for J; bases not matched to a gene: 5. The CDR3 sequence is 14 residues long.

This clonotype was detected many times. The chain uses TRBV20-1 and TRBJ2-3; perhaps D is TRBD1 or TRBD2 (6 bases each). The CDR3 has 15 amino acids. CDR1 is DFQATT, CDR2 SNEGSKA, per germline (reference sequence). With 6 bases removed from V and 0 bases from J, the gap between germline ends came to 16 bases. The CDR3 spells CSATSGASSTDTQYF. Written as DNA, the CDR3 is TGCAGTGCCACCTCGGGGGCTTCTAGCACAGATACGCAGTATTTT.

This clonotype occurred many times. This chain connects TRBV20-1 to TRBJ2-5; D gene unclear. Germline values: CDR1 DFQATT, CDR2 SNEGSKA (reference sequence). This CDR3 is built from 20 residues. Trimming removed 0 bases from V and 0 bases from J, with 26 bases in between. CDR3 protein: CSARDPLGYQEVPDQETQYF. The CDR3 DNA follows: TGCAGTGCTAGAGATCCCCTGGGGTATCAAGAGGTCCCGGACCAAGAGACCCAGTACTTC.

This sequence joins TRBV7-6 and TRBJ2-2; D may match TRBD1 or TRBD2 (5 bases each). CDR1 SGHVS and CDR2 FNYEAQ come from the germline V gene. The CDR3 is 14 residues long. The ends were cut back, 3 bases at V and 5 bases at J, with 10 bases in the middle. The CDR3 spells CASSFGEGTGELFF. DNA of the CDR3: TGTGCCAGCAGCTTCGGTGAGGGGACCGGGGAGCTGTTTTTT.

At least ten counts were recorded for this clonotype. The gene calls are TRBV5-6 and TRBJ2-3; TRBD2 agrees at 12 bases. CDR1 and CDR2 (germline): SGHDT, YYEEEE. Trimming took 4 bases from V and 2 from J; bases not matched to a gene: 11. This CDR3 is built from 18 residues. In DNA, the CDR3 is TGTGCCAGCAGCCTATTGACTAGCGGGGGCCCAGTCACAGATACGCAGTATTTT. This encodes CASSLLTSGGPVTDTQYF.

The chain joins TRBV2 to TRBJ2-2, with unresolved D. CDR3 length: 15 residues. V dropped 6 bases and J dropped 0 bases, with 11 bases sitting between them. Germline lookup yields CDR1 SNHLY and CDR2 FYNNEI. CDR3 DNA sequence: TGTGCCAGCAGCGCTGGACCGACGAACACCGGGGAGCTGTTTTTT. This encodes CASSAGPTNTGELFF.

This clonotype was seen many times. This chain links TRBV9 with TRBJ2-7; D ambiguous. Trimming took off 0 bases at V and 6 bases at J, with 10 bases between the two ends. Looked up from germline, CDR1 is SGDLS and CDR2 is YYNGEE. This CDR3 region has 13 residues. The CDR3 nucleotides read TGTGCCAGCAGCGTAGTTGGCATTGGCGAGCAGTACTTC. It translates to CASSVVGIGEQYF.

This clonotype was counted many times. This rearrangement joins TRBV9 to TRBJ2-5, with D possibly being TRBD2 (6 bases). The CDR3 has 14 residues. V dropped 0 bases and J dropped 3 bases, with 9 bases sitting between them. Per germline, CDR1 SGDLS and CDR2 YYNGEE. CDR3 in amino acids: CASSVDPGEETQYF. Here the CDR3 DNA reads TGTGCCAGCAGCGTAGATCCGGGAGAAGAGACCCAGTACTTC.

There are a few counts of this clonotype. The rearrangement links TRBV24-1 to TRBJ1-2, with D possibly matching TRBD1 (5 bases). Germline CDR1 KGHDR, CDR2 SFDVKD. V lost 7 bases and J lost 6, with 14 bases in between. The CDR3 is 13 residues long. The CDR3 nucleotides read TGTGCCACCAGGGGACCGCAGGGCCATGGCTACACCTTC. Translation: CATRGPQGHGYTF.

This clonotype occurred many times. The V call is TRBV29-1, the J call TRBJ2-7; TRBD1 agrees at 9 bases. Trimming removed 1 base from V and 4 bases from J; junction bases left unmatched: 2. The CDR3 is 13 residues long. The germline V gene encodes CDR1 SQVTM and CDR2 ANQGSEA. CDR3 amino acids: CSVEGTGDYEQYF. CDR3 coding DNA: TGCAGCGTTGAAGGGACAGGGGATTACGAGCAGTACTTC.

This clonotype was seen repeatedly, ten times or more. The chain links TRBV12-3 or TRBV12-4 to TRBJ1-2; possible D gene TRBD1, 6 bases. The CDR3 spans 15 residues. V shed 5 bases and J shed 4 bases, with 17 bases lying between them. CDR3 nucleotide sequence: TGTGCCAGCAGTCTTGACGGGGGCATCGGCTATGGCTACACCTTC. This codes for CASSLDGGIGYGYTF.

Turning to this clonotype: A much larger clone differs by one base, so this may be a read error. It is likely a read error, because the conserved phenylalanine at the end of the CDR3 is missing. V is TRBV7-9 and J is TRBJ2-5; maybe TRBD1 (5 bases). V was pared by 1 base and J by 5 bases, with 14 bases between. The germline V gene encodes CDR1 SEHNR and CDR2 FQNEAQ (reference sequence). This CDR3 has 15 residues. The CDR3 loop is CASSLGPQGFETQYY. Written as DNA, the CDR3 is TGTGCCAGCAGCTTAGGTCCGCAGGGATTTGAGACCCAGTACTAC.

This clonotype was detected many times. The CDR3, as DNA: TGTGCCAGCGATTCGGGTGCCCTGAACACTGAAGCTTTCTTT. Translation gives CASDSGALNTEAFF. This chain uses TRBV12-3 or TRBV12-4 with TRBJ1-1; D call uncertain. This CDR3 region has 14 residues. Deletions cut 8 bases from V and 0 bases from J, with 13 bases between.